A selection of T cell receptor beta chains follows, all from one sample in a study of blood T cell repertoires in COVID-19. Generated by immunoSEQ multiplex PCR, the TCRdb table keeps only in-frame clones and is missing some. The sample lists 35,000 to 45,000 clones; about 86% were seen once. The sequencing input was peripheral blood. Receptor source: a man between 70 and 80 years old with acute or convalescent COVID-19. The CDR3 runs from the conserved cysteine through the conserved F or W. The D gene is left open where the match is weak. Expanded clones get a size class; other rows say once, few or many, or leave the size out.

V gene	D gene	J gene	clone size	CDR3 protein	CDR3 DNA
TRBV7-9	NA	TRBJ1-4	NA	CASSRQLLGTNEKLFF	TGTGCCAGCAGCCGCCAACTTCTCGGGACTAATGAAAAACTGTTTTTT
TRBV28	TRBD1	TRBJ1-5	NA	CASSLGQAGRQPQHF	TGTGCCAGCAGTTTAGGACAGGCGGGGCGTCAGCCCCAGCATTTT
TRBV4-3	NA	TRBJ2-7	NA	CASSLQQGSYEQYF	TGCGCCAGCAGCCTCCAACAGGGATCCTACGAGCAGTACTTC
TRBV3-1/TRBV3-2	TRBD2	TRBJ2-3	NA	CASSSRDYTDTQYF	TGTGCCAGCAGCTCCCGGGACTACACAGATACGCAGTATTTT
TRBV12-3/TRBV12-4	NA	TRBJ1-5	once	CASSIWGGQPQHF	TGTGCCAGCTCAATTTGGGGGGGCCAGCCCCAGCATTTT
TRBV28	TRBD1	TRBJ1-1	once	CASSFAGGYGNTEAFF	TGTGCCAGCAGTTTCGCAGGGGGCTACGGGAACACTGAAGCTTTCTTT
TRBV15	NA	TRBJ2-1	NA	CATSRDFPGPVNEQFF	TGTGCCACCAGCAGAGATTTCCCAGGGCCAGTCAATGAGCAGTTCTTC
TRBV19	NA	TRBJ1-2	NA	CASESRREANYGYTF	TGTGCCAGTGAGTCTCGGAGGGAAGCTAACTATGGCTACACCTTC
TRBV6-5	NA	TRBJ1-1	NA	CASSKTEGGLAFF	TGTGCCAGCAGTAAGACCGAGGGGGGGTTGGCTTTCTTT
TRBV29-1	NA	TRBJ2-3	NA	CSVAGGNPDTQYF	TGCAGCGTTGCCGGCGGGAACCCAGATACGCAGTATTTT
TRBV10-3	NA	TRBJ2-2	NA	CAISEFQGMSGELFF	TGTGCCATCAGTGAGTTTCAGGGAATGAGCGGGGAGCTGTTTTTT
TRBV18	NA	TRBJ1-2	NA	CASSPTDGGGGYTF	TGTGCCAGCTCACCAACGGACGGCGGGGGGGGCTACACCTTC
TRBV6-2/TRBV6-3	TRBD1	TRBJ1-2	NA	CASSHKGATYGYTF	TGTGCCAGCAGCCATAAGGGGGCGACTTATGGCTACACCTTC
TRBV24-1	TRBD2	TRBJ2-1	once	CATSDHGRGAGEQFF	TGTGCCACCAGTGATCATGGGCGGGGGGCCGGCGAGCAGTTCTTC
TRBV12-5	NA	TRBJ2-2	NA	CASGLTPGSGELFF	TGTGCTAGTGGTTTGACCCCGGGTTCCGGGGAGCTGTTTTTT
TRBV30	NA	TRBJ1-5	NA	CAWSERGNQPQHF	TGTGCCTGGAGTGAACGGGGCAATCAGCCCCAGCATTTT
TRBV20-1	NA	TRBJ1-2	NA	CSAWGSSGYTF	TGCAGTGCGTGGGGCAGTTCGGGCTACACCTTC
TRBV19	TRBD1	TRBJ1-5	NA	CASSMGQGMQPQHF	TGTGCCAGTAGTATGGGACAGGGGATGCAGCCCCAGCATTTT
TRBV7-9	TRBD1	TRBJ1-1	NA	CASSLDRGTEAFF	TGTGCCAGCAGCCTCGACAGGGGCACTGAAGCTTTCTTT
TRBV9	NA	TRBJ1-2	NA	CASSPPAGGYGYTF	TGTGCCAGCAGCCCCCCGGCGGGGGGCTATGGCTACACCTTC
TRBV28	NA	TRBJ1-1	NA	CASSFFLPFNTEAFF	TGTGCCAGCAGTTTCTTCCTCCCTTTTAACACTGAAGCTTTCTTT
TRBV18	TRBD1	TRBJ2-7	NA	CASSPATGREQYF	TGTGCCAGCTCACCAGCGACAGGGCGAGAGCAGTACTTC
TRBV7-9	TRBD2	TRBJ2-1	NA	CASSRGTSGRLRHEQFF	TGTGCCAGCAGCCGTGGGACTAGCGGGAGGCTTAGGCATGAGCAGTTCTTC